This T cell receptor beta chain was documented in a study of spatial heterogeneity in lung cancer. Study background: Approximately 70 TRACERx patients with early, untreated non-small cell lung cancer donated samples. As counted in raw reads, each unique TCR and UMI combination appeared more than ten times on average.

The CDR3 is 18 residues long. V lost 3 bases and J lost 6, with 26 bases in between. Germline V CDR1 and CDR2: SGHVT, SQSDAQ. Using its own MiXCR run on the 5' RACE reads, TCRdb lists one record per CDR3 protein. The sample includes around 110,000 distinct CDR3 sequences, 12% of them seen just once. Time point specified: blood at routine non-recurrence follow-up after resection. Unsorted whole RNA of tumor, nontumor lung or frozen PBMC was sequenced. The J gene is TRBJ1-2, the V gene TRBV7-4; a possible D gene is TRBD1 (5 bases). This material consisted of PBMCs, taken at follow-up. The receptor comes from a male donor with early-stage non-small cell lung cancer. CDR3 sequence reads: CASSFALQRGDGPHGYTF. CDR3 coding DNA: TGTGCCAGCAGCTTCGCCCTCCAGCGGGGCGACGGACCTCATGGCTACACCTTC.